The clone carrying this T cell receptor (beta chain) was counted only a few times. Its antigen is not known. The entry originates in a study of T cell responses to AZD1222 COVID-19 vaccine. Study-level points and caveats: Only 5 or 6 AZD1222 recipients were seropositive at baseline. Nearly half of spike-specific TCRs reportedly target variant regions that are unmutated in the B.1.351 and B.1.1.7 variants.

The method was immunoSEQ multiplex PCR; TCRdb's version includes in-frame clones alone and lacks a portion of them. The profile shows over 60,000 clones, more than 75% of them singletons. Trimming took 4 bases from V and 4 from J, leaving 20 bases between them. CDR1 SGHRS and CDR2 YFSETQ come from the germline V gene. The CDR3 has 16 residues. The chain recombines TRBV5-1 with TRBJ1-1; D is perhaps TRBD1 (5 bases). This sequence originates from an adult in good health. Sequenced material: peripheral blood, taken on day 0 of AZD1222 vaccination. CDR3 in amino acids: CASSREITGQGTEAFF. DNA for the CDR3: TGCGCCAGCAGCCGTGAGATAACCGGTCAGGGCACTGAAGCTTTCTTT. Using reference TRBV5-1 and TRBJ1-1 for the parts outside the CDR3, the full variable domain is KAGVTQTPRYLIKTRGQQVTLSCSPISGHRSVSWYQQTPGQGLQFLFEYFSETQRNKGNFPGRFSGRQFSNSRSEMNVSTLELGDSALYLCASSREITGQGTEAFFGQGTRLTVV.